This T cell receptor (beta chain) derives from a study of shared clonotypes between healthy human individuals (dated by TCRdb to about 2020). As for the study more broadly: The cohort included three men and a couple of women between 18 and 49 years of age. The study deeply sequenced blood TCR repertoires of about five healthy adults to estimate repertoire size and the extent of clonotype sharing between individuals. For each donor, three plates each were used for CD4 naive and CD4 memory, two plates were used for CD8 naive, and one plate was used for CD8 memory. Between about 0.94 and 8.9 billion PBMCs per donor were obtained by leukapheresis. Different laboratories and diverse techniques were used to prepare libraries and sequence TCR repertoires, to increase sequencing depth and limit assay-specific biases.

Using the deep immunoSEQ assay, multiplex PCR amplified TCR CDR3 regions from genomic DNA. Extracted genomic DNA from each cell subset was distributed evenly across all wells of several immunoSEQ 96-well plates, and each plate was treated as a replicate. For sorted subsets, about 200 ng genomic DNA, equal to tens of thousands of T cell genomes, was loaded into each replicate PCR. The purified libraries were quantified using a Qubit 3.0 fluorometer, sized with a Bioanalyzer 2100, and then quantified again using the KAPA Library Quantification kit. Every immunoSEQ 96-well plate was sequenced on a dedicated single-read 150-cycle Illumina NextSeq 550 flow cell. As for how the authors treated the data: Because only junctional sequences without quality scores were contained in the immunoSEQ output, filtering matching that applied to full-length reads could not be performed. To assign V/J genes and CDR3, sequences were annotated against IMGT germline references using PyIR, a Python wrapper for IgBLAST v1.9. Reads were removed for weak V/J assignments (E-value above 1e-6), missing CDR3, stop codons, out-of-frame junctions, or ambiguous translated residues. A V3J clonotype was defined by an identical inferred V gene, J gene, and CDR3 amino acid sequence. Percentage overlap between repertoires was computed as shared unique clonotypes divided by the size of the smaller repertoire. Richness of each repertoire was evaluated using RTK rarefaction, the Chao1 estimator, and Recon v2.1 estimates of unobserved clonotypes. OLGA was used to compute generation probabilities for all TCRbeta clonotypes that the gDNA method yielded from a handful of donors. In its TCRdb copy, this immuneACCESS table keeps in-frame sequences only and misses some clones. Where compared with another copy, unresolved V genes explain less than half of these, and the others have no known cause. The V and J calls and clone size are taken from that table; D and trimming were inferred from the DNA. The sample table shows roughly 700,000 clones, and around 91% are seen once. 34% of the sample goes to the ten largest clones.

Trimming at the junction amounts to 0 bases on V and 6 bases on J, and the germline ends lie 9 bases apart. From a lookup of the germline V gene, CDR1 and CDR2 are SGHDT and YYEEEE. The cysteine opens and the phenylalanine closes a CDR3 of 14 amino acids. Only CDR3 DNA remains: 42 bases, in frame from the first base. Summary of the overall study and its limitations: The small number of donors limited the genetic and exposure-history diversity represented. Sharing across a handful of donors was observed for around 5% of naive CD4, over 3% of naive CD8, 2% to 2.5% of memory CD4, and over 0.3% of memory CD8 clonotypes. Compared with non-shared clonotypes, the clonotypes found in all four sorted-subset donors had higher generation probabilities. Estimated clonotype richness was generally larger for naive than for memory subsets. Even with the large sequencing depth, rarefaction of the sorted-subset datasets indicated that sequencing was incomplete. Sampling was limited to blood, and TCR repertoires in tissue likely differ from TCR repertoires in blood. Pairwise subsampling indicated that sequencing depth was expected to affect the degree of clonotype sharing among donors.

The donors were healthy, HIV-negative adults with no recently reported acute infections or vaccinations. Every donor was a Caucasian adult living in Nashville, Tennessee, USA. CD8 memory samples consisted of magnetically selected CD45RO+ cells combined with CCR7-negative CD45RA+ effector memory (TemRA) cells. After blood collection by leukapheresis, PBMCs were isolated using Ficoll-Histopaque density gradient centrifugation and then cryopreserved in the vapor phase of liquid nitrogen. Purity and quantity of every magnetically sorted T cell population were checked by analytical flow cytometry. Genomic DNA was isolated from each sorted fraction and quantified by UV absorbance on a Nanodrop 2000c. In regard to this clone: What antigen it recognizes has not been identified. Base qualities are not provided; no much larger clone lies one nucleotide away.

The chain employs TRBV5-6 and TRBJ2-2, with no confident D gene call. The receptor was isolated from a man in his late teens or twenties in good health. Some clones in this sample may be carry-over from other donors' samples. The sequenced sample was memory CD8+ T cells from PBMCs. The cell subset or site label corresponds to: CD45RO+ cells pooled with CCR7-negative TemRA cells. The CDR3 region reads CASSLVWGSGELFF. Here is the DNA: TGTGCCAGCAGCTTGGTTTGGGGATCCGGGGAGCTGTTTTTT.